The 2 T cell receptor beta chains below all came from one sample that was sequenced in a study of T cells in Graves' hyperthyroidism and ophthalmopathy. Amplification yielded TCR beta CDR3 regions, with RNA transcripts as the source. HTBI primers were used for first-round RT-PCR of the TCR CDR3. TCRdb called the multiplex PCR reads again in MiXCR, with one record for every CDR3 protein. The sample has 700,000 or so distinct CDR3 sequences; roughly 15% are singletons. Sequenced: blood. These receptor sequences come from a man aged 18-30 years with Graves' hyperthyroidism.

CDR3 sequence: CSATDYEQYF. The DNA of the CDR3 is TGCAGTGCTACCGACTACGAGCAGTACTTC. This chain joins TRBV20-1 and TRBJ2-7; D not resolved. The germline V and J ends were trimmed by 4 bases and 3 bases, with 4 bases remaining between them. Germline CDR1 is DFQATT and CDR2 is SNEGSKA (reference sequence). The CDR3 consists of 10 residues.

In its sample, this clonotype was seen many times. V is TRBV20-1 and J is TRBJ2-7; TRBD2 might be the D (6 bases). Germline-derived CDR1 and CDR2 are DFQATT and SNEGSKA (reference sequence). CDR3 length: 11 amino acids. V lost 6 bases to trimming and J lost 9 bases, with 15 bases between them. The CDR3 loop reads CSAPTSSRQYF. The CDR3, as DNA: TGCAGTGCACCGACTAGTAGCCGGCAGTACTTC.